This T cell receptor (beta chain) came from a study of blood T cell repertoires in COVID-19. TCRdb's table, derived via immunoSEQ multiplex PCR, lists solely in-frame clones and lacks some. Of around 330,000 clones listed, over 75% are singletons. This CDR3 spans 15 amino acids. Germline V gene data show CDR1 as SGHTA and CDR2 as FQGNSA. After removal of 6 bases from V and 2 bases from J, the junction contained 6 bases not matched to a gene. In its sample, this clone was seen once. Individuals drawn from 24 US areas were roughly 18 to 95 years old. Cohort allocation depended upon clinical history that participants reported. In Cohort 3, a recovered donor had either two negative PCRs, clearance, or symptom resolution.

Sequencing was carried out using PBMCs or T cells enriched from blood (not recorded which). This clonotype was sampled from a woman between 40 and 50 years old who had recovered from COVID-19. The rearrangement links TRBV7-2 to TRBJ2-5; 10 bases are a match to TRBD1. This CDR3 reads CASRGGTGDQETQYF. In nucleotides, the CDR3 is TGTGCCAGCAGGGGGGGGACAGGGGATCAAGAGACCCAGTACTTC. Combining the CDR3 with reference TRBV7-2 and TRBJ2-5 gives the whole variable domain GAGVSQSPSNKVTEKGKDVELRCDPISGHTALYWYRQSLGQGLEFLIYFQGNSAPDKSGLPSDRFSAERTGGSVSTLTIQRTQQEDSAVYLCASRGGTGDQETQYFGPGTRLLVL.